The entry that follows covers one T cell receptor (beta chain) sequence. Here immunoSEQ multiplex PCR was the method, and the copy in TCRdb shows in-frame clones only, minus some. The sample lists 55,000 to 75,000 clones; 88% were seen once. The sample originates from a study of blood T cell repertoires in COVID-19. This clonotype originated in a man in his forties or fifties with active COVID-19. The material sequenced was peripheral blood.

The CDR3 DNA follows: TGTGCCAGCAGCCAAAGGGGAAGAGAGAACTATGGCTACACCTTC. Translation gives CASSQRGRENYGYTF. J is TRBJ1-2 and V is TRBV3-1 (or the pseudogene TRBV3-2), with D possibly TRBD1 on 5 matching bases. This CDR3 has 15 amino acids. V lost 2 bases to trimming and J lost 2 bases, with 12 bases between them. The germline V gene encodes CDR1 LGHDT and CDR2 YNNKEL (reference sequence).